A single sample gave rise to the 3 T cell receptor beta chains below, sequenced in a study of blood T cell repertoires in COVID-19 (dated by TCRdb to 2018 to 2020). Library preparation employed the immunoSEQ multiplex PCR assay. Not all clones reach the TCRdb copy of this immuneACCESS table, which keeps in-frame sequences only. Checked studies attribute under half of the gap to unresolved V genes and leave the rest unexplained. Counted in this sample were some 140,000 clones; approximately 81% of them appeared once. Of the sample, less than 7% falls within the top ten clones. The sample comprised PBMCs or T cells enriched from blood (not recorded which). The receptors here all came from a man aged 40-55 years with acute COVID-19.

The CDR3 loop is CATSDLRSIDGAFF. The CDR3 nucleotides are TGTGCCACCAGTGATCTAAGGAGTATTGATGGAGCTTTCTTT. The V and J genes are TRBV24-1 and TRBJ1-1; D unresolved. Germline V gene lookup returns CDR1 KGHDR and CDR2 SFDVKD. This CDR3 spans 14 amino acids. V shed 3 bases and J shed 10 bases, with 17 bases lying between them.

CDR3 in DNA: TGTGCCAGCAGCCTAGCACCCGTTCGGGAAAGGAACATTCAGTACTTC. Translated: CASSLAPVRERNIQYF. The rearrangement links TRBV11-3 to TRBJ2-4, with a possible D match to TRBD2 (5 bases). Germline CDR1 and CDR2: SGHNT and YENEEA. The V end was cut by 5 bases, the J end by 7 bases, with 21 bases between. The CDR3 extends over 16 amino acids.

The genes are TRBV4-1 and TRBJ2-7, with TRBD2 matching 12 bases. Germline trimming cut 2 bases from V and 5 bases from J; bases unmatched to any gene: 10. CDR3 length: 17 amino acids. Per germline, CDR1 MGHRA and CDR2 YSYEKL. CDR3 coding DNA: TGCGCCAGCAGCCAAAGGGCTAGCGGGAGGGCCGAGAACGAGCAGTACTTC. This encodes CASSQRASGRAENEQYF.